A selection of T cell receptor beta chains follows, all from one sample in a study of T cell responses to AZD1222 COVID-19 vaccine. This table comes from immunoSEQ multiplex PCR, and its TCRdb copy is limited to in-frame clones, with some not included. The top ten clones hold roughly 20% of a sample with around 70,000 clones, around 85% of them seen once. This sample comprised peripheral blood, obtained on day 0 of AZD1222 vaccination. The receptor source for this set is an adult in good health. Each CDR3 is given with its conserved first and last residue. The listing skips clone size in some rows; elsewhere it reads once, few, many or a size class.

abundance	v_gene	j_gene	CDR3aa
NA	TRBV12-5	TRBJ2-5	CASGLSLDNQETQYF
few	TRBV29-1	TRBJ1-1	CSVVYRTVNTEAFF
NA	TRBV6-5	TRBJ1-2	CASSPESNNYGYTF
NA	TRBV6-1	TRBJ1-1	CASSEGGTAFF
few	TRBV9	TRBJ2-3	CASSVTYGTGNHTQYF
NA	TRBV4-1	TRBJ1-1	CASSPIRDSMNTEAFF
NA	TRBV7-9	TRBJ2-3	CASSLSRQSTDTQYF
NA	TRBV7-6	TRBJ2-2	CASSLFVLGGTAGELFF
NA	TRBV2	TRBJ2-5	CASSRGLWETQYF
NA	TRBV10-1	TRBJ2-7	CASSESSVPTYEQYF
once	TRBV28	TRBJ1-1	CASIRGQSTEAFF
NA	TRBV7-9	TRBJ2-5	CASSLGVAGGQETQYF
once	TRBV29-1	TRBJ2-1	CSGGRTGGAKGEQFF
NA	TRBV19	TRBJ1-5	CASSTDRDQPQHF
NA	TRBV28	TRBJ2-2	CASTYPGGNTGELFF
NA	TRBV27	TRBJ1-5	CASSLSRASNQPQHF
NA	TRBV5-8	TRBJ2-7	CASSLVGDGSYEQYF
NA	TRBV20-1	TRBJ1-2	CSASGQGDYGYTF
NA	TRBV21-1	TRBJ2-6	CASSKGMTSPPRGANVLTF
NA	TRBV27	TRBJ2-1	CASSRSPGYNEQFF
few	TRBV7-3	TRBJ2-2	CASSLGPANTGELFF
NA	TRBV3-1/TRBV3-2	TRBJ2-5	CASSQETQYF
NA	TRBV6-1	TRBJ1-2	CASSESGYTF
NA	TRBV19	TRBJ2-1	CASSFPGTSGDEQFF
NA	TRBV7-3	TRBJ2-1	CASSPTASSYNEQFF
NA	TRBV19	TRBJ2-7	CASSTQGYEQYF
NA	TRBV7-6	TRBJ2-1	CASSPEGRWNEQFF
NA	TRBV5-1	TRBJ2-5	CASSSQNRAQETQYF
few	TRBV24-1	TRBJ2-5	CATSDLTETQYF
NA	TRBV5-1	TRBJ1-1	CASRGQLNTEAFF
NA	TRBV7-9	TRBJ1-4	CASSLDLEKLFF
NA	TRBV5-1	TRBJ1-2	CASSTSTGGHGYTF
NA	TRBV10-3	TRBJ1-2	CAIYGGGNYGYTF
NA	TRBV4-1	TRBJ2-1	CASSQGIGPGKSNEQFF
NA	TRBV5-4	TRBJ2-5	CASSALAGGGETQYF
NA	TRBV5-1	TRBJ1-6	CASSFGTGVYNSPLHF
NA	TRBV12-3/TRBV12-4	TRBJ2-1	CASSLNHWEQFF
NA	TRBV9	TRBJ2-3	CASSDRDFLSTDTQYF
NA	TRBV5-5	TRBJ2-7	CASSPVGRAYEQYF
NA	TRBV19	TRBJ1-1	CASGMNTEAFF
NA	TRBV12-3/TRBV12-4	TRBJ1-1	CASSPDQNTEAFF
NA	TRBV2	TRBJ2-7	CASSAAGGRGEQYF
NA	TRBV5-1	TRBJ1-5	CASSLEGVGPQHF
NA	TRBV6-5	TRBJ1-1	CASSQIKTEAFF
NA	TRBV5-1	TRBJ2-5	CASSGQETQYF
NA	TRBV27	TRBJ2-3	CASLKSGQLSTDTQYF
NA	TRBV11-3	TRBJ2-3	CASSLYRGTQYF
NA	TRBV19	TRBJ1-5	CATDPGGWQPQHF
once	TRBV5-5	TRBJ1-2	CASSLGTAGGYTF
NA	TRBV9	TRBJ2-2	CASSPGLATGELFF
NA	TRBV29-1	TRBJ2-7	CSGAGTGMTYEQYF
NA	TRBV18	TRBJ2-7	CASSSQGTSYEQYF
NA	TRBV3-1/TRBV3-2	TRBJ1-1	CASSQEGGAPEAEAFF
NA	TRBV27	TRBJ1-5	CASSPDRVSNQPQHF
NA	TRBV5-6	TRBJ2-7	CASTLGTGEQYF
NA	TRBV10-3	TRBJ1-5	CAISERGGNQPQHF
NA	TRBV5-1	TRBJ1-2	CASSPQGAIGSGGYTF